At least ten counts were recorded for the clone carrying this TCR beta chain. Antigen: not known. The data were taken from a study of T-cell reconstitution after alpha-beta-depleted transplantation in children. The CDR3 has 14 amino acids. Trimming took 7 bases from V and 9 from J; bases not matched to a gene: 12. Study conclusions and caveats: At around two months after transplant, the alpha-beta T cells were reportedly derived from several hundred expanded clones that came from non-depleted graft cells. Among T cells one year after transplant, newly produced cells accounted for most counts and diversity.

Researchers prepared the TCRbeta library using unique molecular identifiers, the study reports. TCRdb called the PCR reads again in MiXCR, with one record for every CDR3 protein. The sample holds about 340,000 distinct CDR3 sequences, roughly 16% seen once. The sequencing here drew on PBMCs, mostly from graft donor cells, taken 360 days after TCRalphabeta/CD19-depleted stem cell transplant. The chain joins TRBV12-3 or TRBV12-4 to TRBJ2-1; 7 bases match TRBD2. The origin of this receptor is a male patient under 10 years old who had a stem cell transplant for acute lymphoblastic leukemia, so the T cells may come from the graft donor. CDR3 residues: CASKSGLTLGEQFF. CDR3 coding DNA: TGTGCCAGCAAATCGGGACTAACCTTGGGTGAGCAGTTCTTC.